The clone carrying this TCR beta chain was seen a few times. What it binds is unknown. The sample belongs to a study of cytomegalovirus exposure and HLA in healthy donors. About the study: Roughly 80 million unique TCRs from HLA-typed donors were held in an early data release.

The PCR ran on 60 Vbeta and 13 Jbeta primers. Generated by immunoSEQ multiplex PCR, the TCRdb table keeps only in-frame clones and is missing some. The profile shows approximately 190,000 clones, 81% of them singletons. This CDR3 comprises 16 residues. The ends lost 0 bases at V and 3 bases at J; junction bases unmatched: 6. Germline CDR1 is SGHVS and CDR2 is FNYEAQ. Notes on the study in general: An Asian-associated ancestry cluster reportedly showed fewer N-insertions than the roughly 700-donor mean in a later analysis. Presence/absence analysis assumed near-uniform sequencing depth across donors. Clonal expansion, a later analysis showed, was greater in HLA-associated TCR beta chains than in equally common others.

The sequence came from a man over 45 in good health and CMV-seronegative. The chain uses TRBV7-6 and TRBJ2-3, with 7 bases that match TRBD1. Sequencing input: PBMCs. The chain's CDR3 is CASSLAGGTGTDTQYF. The CDR3, as DNA: TGTGCCAGCAGCTTAGCAGGGGGCACAGGGACAGATACGCAGTATTTT.